This T cell receptor (beta chain) came from a study of blood T cell repertoires in COVID-19. Study-wide background: The samples span acute and convalescent COVID-19 from the United States, Italy and Spain. From T cells, B-cell-depleted T cells, or PBMCs came the material, which was cDNA or gDNA.

There are 13 residues in the CDR3. V lost 2 bases and J lost 4, with 8 bases in between. Per germline, CDR1 MNHEY and CDR2 SVGAGI. Methods used by the authors: Quantification of nucleated cells was approximated via reference gene primer amplification. Some clones are missing from TCRdb's copy, which holds only in-frame ones; the method was immunoSEQ multiplex PCR. The V and J calls and clone size are taken from that table; D and trimming were inferred from the DNA. Among over 95,000 clones listed, roughly 79% were seen once. The receptor was derived from a human donor in a cohort sampled during active COVID-19. Sequencing used peripheral blood. The chain joins TRBV6-5 to TRBJ1-1; D is perhaps TRBD1 (5 bases). The CDR3 loop reads CASSYTRATEAFF. Here the CDR3 DNA reads TGTGCCAGCAGTTACACCAGGGCCACTGAAGCTTTCTTT.